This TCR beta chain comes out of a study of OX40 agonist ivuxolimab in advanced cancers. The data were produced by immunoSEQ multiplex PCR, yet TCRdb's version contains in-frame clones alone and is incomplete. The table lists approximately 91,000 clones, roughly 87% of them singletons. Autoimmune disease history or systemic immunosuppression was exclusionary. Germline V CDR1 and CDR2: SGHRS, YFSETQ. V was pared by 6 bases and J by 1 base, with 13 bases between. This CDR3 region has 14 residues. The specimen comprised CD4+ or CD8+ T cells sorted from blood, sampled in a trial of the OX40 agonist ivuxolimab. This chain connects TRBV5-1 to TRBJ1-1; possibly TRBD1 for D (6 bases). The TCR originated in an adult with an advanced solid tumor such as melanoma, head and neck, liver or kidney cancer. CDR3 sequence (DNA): TGCGCCAGCACCCTTGGGGGGGCGAACACTGAAGCTTTCTTT. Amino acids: CASTLGGANTEAFF.